This T cell receptor (beta chain) was documented in a study of T cells after yellow fever vaccination. With respect to this clonotype: Its antigen is as yet unknown.

TCRdb reprocessed the 5' RACE reads with MiXCR, giving one entry per CDR3 protein. The sample has 230,000 or so distinct CDR3 sequences; 3.6% are singletons. Whole-study findings and limits: Though weaker, the secondary response peaked faster, on day 5 versus 15. FACS-sorted repertoires might harbor abundant contaminating clonotypes from the bulk population.

The ends lost 4 bases at V and 13 bases at J; junction bases unmatched: 16. The CDR3 length is 14 residues. The germline CDR1 and CDR2 sequences are SGHRS and YFSETQ. The clonotype was recovered from a man younger than 30 who received the YFV17D yellow fever vaccine. The chain employs TRBV5-1 and TRBJ1-2, with 7 bases aligning to TRBD1. The specimen comprised PBMCs, sampled 15 days after the yellow fever booster vaccination. CDR3 nucleotides: TGCGCCAGCAGCCCGACAGGGTTTCTTGATTTCTTCACCTTC. It specifies CASSPTGFLDFFTF.